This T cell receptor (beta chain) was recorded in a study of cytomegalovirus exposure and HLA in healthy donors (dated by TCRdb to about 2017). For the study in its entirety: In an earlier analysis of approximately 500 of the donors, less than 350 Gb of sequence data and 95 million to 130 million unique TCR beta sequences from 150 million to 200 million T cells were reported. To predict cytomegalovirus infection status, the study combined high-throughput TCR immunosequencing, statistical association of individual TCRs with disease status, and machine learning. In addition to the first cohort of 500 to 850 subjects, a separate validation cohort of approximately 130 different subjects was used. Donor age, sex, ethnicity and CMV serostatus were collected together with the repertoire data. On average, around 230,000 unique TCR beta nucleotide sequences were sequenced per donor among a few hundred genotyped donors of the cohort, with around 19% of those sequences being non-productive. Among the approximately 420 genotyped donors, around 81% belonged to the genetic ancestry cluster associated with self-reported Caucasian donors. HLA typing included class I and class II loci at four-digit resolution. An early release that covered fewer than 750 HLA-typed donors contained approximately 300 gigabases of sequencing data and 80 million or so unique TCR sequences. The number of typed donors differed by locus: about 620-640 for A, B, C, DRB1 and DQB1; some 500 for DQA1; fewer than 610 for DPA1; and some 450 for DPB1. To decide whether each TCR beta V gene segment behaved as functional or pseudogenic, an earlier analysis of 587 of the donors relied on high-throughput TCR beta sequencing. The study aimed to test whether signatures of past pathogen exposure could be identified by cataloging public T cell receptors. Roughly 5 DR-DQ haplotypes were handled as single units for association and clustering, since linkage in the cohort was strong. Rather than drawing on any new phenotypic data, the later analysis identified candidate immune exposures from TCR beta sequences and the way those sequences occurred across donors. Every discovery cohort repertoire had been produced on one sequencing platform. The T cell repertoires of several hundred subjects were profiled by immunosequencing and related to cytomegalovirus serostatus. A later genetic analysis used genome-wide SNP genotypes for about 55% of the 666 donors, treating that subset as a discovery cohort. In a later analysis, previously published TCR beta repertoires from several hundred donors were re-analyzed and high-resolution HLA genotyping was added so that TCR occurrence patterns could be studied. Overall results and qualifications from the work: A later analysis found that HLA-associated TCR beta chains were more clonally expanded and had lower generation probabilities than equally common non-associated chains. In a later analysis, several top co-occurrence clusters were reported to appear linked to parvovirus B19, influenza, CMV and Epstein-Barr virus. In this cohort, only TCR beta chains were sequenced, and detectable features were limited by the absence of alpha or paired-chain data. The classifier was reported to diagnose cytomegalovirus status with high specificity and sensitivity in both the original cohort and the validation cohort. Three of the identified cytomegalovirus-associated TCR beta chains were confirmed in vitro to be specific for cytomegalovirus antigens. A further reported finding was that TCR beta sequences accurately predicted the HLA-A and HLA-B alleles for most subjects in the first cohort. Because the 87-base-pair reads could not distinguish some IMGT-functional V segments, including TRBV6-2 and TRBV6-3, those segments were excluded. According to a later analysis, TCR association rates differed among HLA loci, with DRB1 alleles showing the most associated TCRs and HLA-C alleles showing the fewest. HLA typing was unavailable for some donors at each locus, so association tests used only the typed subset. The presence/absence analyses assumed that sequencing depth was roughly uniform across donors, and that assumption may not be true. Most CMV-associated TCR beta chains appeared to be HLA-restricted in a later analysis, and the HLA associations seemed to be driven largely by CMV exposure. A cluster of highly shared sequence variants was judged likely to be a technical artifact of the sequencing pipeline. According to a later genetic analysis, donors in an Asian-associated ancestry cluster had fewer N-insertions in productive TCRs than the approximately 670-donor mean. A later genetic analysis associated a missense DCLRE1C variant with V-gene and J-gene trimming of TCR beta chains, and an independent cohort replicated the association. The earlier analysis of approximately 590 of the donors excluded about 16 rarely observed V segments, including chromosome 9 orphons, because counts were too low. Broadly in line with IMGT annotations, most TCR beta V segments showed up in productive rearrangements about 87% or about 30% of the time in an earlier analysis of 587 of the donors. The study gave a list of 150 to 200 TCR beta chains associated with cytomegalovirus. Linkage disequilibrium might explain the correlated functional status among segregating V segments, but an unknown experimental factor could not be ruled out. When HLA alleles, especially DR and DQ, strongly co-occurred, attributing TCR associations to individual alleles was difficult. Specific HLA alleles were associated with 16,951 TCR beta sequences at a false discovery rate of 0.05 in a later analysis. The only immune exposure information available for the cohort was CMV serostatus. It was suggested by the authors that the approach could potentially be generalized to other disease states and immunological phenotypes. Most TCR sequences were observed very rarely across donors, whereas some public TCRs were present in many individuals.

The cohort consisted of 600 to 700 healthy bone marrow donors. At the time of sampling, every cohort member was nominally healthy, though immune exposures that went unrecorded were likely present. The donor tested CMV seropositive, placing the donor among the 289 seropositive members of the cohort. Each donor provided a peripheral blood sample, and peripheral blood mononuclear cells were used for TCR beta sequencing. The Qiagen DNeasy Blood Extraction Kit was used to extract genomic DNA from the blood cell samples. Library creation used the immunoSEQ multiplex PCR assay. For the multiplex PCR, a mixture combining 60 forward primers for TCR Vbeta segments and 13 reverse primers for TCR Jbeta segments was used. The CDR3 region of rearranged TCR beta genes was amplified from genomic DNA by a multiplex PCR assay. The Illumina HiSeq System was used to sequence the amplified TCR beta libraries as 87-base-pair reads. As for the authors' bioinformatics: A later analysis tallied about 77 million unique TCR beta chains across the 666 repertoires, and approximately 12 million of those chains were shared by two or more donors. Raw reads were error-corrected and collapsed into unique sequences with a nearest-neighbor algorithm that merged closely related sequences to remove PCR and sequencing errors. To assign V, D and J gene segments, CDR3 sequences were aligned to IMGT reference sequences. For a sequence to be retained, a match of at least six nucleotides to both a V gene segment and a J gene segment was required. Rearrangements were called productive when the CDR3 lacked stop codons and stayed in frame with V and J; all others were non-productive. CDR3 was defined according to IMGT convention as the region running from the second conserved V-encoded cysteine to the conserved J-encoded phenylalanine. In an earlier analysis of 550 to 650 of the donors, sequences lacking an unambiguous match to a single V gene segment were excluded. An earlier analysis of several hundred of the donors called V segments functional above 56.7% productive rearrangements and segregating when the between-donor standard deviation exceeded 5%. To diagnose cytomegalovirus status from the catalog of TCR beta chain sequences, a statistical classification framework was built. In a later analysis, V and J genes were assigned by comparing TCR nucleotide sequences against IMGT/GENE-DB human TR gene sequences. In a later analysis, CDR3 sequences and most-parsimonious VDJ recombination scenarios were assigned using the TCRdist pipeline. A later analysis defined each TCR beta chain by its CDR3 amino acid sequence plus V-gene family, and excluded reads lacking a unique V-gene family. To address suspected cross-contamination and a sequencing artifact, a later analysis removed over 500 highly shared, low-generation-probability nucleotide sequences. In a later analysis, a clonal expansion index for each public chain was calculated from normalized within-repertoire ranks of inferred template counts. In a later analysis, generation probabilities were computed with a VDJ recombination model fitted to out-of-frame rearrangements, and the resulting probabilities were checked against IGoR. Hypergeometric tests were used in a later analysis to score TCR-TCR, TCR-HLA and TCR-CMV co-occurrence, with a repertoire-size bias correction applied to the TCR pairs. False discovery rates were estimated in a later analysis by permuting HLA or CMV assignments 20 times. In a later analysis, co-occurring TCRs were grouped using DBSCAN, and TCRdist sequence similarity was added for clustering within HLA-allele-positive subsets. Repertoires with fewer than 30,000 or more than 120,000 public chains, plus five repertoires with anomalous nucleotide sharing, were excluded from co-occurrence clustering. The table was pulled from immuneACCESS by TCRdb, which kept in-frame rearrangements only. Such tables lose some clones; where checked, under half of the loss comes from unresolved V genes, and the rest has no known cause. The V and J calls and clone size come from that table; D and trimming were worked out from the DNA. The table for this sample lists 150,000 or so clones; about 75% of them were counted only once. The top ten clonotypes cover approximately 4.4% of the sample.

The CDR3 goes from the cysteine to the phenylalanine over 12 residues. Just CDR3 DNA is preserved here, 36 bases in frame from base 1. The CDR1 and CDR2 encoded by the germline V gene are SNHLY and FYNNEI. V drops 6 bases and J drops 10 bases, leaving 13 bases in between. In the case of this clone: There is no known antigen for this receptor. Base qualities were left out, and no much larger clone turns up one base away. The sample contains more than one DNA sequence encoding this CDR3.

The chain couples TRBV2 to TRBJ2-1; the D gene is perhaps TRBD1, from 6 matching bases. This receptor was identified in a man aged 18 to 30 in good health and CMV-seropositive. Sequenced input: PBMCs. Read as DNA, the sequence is TGTGCCAGCAGCCAGGACAGTACGGAGCAGTTCTTC. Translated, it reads CASSQDSTEQFF.